One TCR beta chain is described in this entry. The sample belongs to a study of cytomegalovirus exposure and HLA in healthy donors. The PCR contained 60 Vbeta and 13 Jbeta primers. The repertoire was sequenced with immunoSEQ multiplex PCR; TCRdb's copy has only in-frame clones and lacks some. Of approximately 300,000 clones listed, around four fifths are singletons. The length of the CDR3 is 15 residues. Trimming removed 5 bases at V and 4 bases at J, with 18 bases between. Germline V lookup: CDR1 SGHRS, CDR2 YFSETQ. The chain combines TRBV5-1 with TRBJ2-5; tentatively, D is TRBD1 (6 bases). The origin of this receptor is a woman between 40 and 55 years old in good health and CMV-seropositive. Sequencing was carried out using PBMCs. The CDR3 DNA follows: TGCGCCAGCAGAGATACCGGGACACAAATAGAGACCCAGTACTTC. The encoded protein is CASRDTGTQIETQYF. Variable domain in full (rest from reference TRBV5-1 and TRBJ2-5): KAGVTQTPRYLIKTRGQQVTLSCSPISGHRSVSWYQQTPGQGLQFLFEYFSETQRNKGNFPGRFSGRQFSNSRSEMNVSTLELGDSALYLCASRDTGTQIETQYFGPGTRLLVL.